Listed here are 28 T cell receptor beta chains from one sample, sequenced in a study of blood T cell repertoires in COVID-19. This table comes from immunoSEQ multiplex PCR, and its TCRdb copy is limited to in-frame clones, with some not included. The table includes 77,000 or so clones, about 83% detected once. Source material: peripheral blood. All receptors derive from a woman aged 55 to 70 with acute or convalescent COVID-19.

CDR3 loop: CASSEPTNGYYGYTF. As DNA, the CDR3 is TGTGCCAGCAGTGAACCTACCAACGGGTACTATGGCTACACCTTC. This chain links TRBV6-1 with TRBJ1-2; no firm D call. Between the trimmed V and J ends, which lost 2 bases and 3 bases, there was a span of 13 bases. The CDR3 is made up of 15 amino acids. Germline CDR1 MNHNS, CDR2 SASEGT.

The chain uses TRBV2 and TRBJ1-2, with D maybe TRBD1 (6 bases). Germline V gene lookup returns CDR1 SNHLY and CDR2 FYNNEI. V gave up 0 bases and J gave up 4 bases, with 9 bases separating them. The CDR3 consists of 14 residues. The CDR3 nucleotides read TGTGCCAGCAGTGAAGCGACAGGTTTCTATGGCTACACCTTC. Its translation is CASSEATGFYGYTF.

V is TRBV6-5 and J is TRBJ1-1, with TRBD1 matching over 8 bases. V was pared by 6 bases and J by 1 base, with 4 bases of the junction left unmatched. The CDR3 has 14 residues. CDR1 is MNHEY, CDR2 SVGAGI, per germline. The DNA of the CDR3 is TGTGCCAGCAGGACCGGGACAGGGAACACTGAAGCTTTCTTT. It yields the protein CASRTGTGNTEAFF.

This clone was picked up one time. The chain uses TRBV11-2 and TRBJ2-1, with a tentative D call TRBD2 (5 bases). Germline CDR1 reads SGHAT; CDR2 reads FQNNGV. Deletions cut 3 bases from V and 4 bases from J, with 16 bases between. This CDR3 spans 16 amino acids. CDR3 sequence reads: CASSFGSGITYNEQFF. CDR3 DNA: TGTGCCAGCAGCTTCGGATCCGGGATCACATACAATGAGCAGTTCTTC.

In this sample, this clone is medium-sized (0.01 to 0.1%). The V gene is TRBV7-7, the J gene TRBJ1-1, with D possibly TRBD1 on 6 matching bases. V was cut by 5 bases and J by 3 bases, with 16 bases left in between. CDR1 is SSHAT, CDR2 FNYEAQ, per germline (reference sequence). This CDR3 region has 15 residues. The CDR3 sequence is CASSPTGLWYTEAFF. The CDR3 DNA is TGTGCCAGCAGCCCCACAGGGCTCTGGTACACTGAAGCTTTCTTT.

The rearrangement uses TRBV29-1 and TRBJ1-1; 7 nucleotides match TRBD1. The V segment lost 3 bases and the J segment 4 bases; nucleotides outside the gene matches: 2. This CDR3 is built from 12 residues. CDR1 SQVTM and CDR2 ANQGSEA come from the germline V gene. CDR3 loop: CSVDEGATEAFF. In DNA, the CDR3 is TGCAGCGTTGACGAGGGGGCCACTGAAGCTTTCTTT.

The V gene is TRBV25-1, the J gene TRBJ1-5, with D uncertain. Germline lookup yields CDR1 MGHDK and CDR2 SYGVNS. The CDR3 extends over 15 amino acids. V lost 2 bases and J 2 bases, leaving 10 bases between the germline ends. Here the CDR3 reads CASSERGGGNQPQHF. CDR3 DNA: TGTGCCAGCAGTGAACGGGGTGGGGGCAATCAGCCCCAGCATTTT.

Only a few counts were recorded for this clone. CDR3 amino acids: CASSVEAGGQDTQYF. The CDR3 DNA follows: TGTGCCAGCAGCGTAGAAGCGGGGGGTCAAGATACGCAGTATTTT. The chain joins TRBV9 to TRBJ2-3, with 9 bases lining up with TRBD2. J was trimmed by 5 bases and V by 0 bases; bases with no gene match: 4. Germline V lookup: CDR1 SGDLS, CDR2 YYNGEE. CDR3 length: 15 residues.

The V call is TRBV25-1, the J call TRBJ2-5; 9 bases align to TRBD2. V was clipped by 4 bases and J by 5 bases; unmatched bases: 8. This CDR3 is built from 15 residues. CDR1 MGHDK and CDR2 SYGVNS come from the germline V gene. The CDR3 protein is CASSVLAGTVETQYF. The DNA for the CDR3 is TGTGCCAGCAGTGTCCTAGCGGGGACTGTGGAGACCCAGTACTTC.

The chain links TRBV19 to TRBJ1-2; D unresolved. Trimming removed 7 bases from V and 3 bases from J, with 15 bases in between. The CDR3 totals 14 residues. The germline CDR1 and CDR2 sequences are LNHDA and SQIVND (reference sequence). In DNA, the CDR3 is TGTGCCAGTACCCCTACCACGGTTTACTATGGCTACACCTTC. Amino acids: CASTPTTVYYGYTF.

V and J are TRBV3-1 (or the pseudogene TRBV3-2) and TRBJ2-5; D is unclear. Trimming pared 7 bases from V and 2 bases from J, leaving 5 bases between. CDR1 LGHDT and CDR2 YNNKEL come from the germline V gene (reference sequence). The CDR3 totals 11 residues. CDR3 sequence reads: CASTHQETQYF. The CDR3 DNA reads as TGTGCCAGCACACATCAAGAGACCCAGTACTTC.

The V gene is TRBV3-1 (or the pseudogene TRBV3-2), the J gene TRBJ1-1; D unresolved. Germline V gene data show CDR1 as LGHDT and CDR2 as YNNKEL (reference sequence). The V and J ends lost 4 bases and 10 bases respectively, with 13 bases between them. The CDR3 covers 12 residues. The DNA for the CDR3 is TGTGCCAGCAGCCCAAGAACGTACGGAGCTTTCTTT. It specifies CASSPRTYGAFF.

The CDR3 bases are TGTGCCAGCAGCTTGGCCGGCGGGGGGCCGGGAGATACGCAGTATTTT. Its translation is CASSLAGGGPGDTQYF. The chain employs TRBV5-4 and TRBJ2-3; 8 positions match TRBD2. CDR3 length equals 16 residues. The V gene's germline CDR1 is SGHNT and CDR2 YYREEE (reference sequence). With V trimmed by 0 bases and J by 5 bases, 8 bases remained unmatched.

V gene TRBV6-5 combines with J gene TRBJ1-1; D not certain. Trimming pared 6 bases from V and 6 bases from J, leaving 14 bases between. Germline V gene sequence: CDR1 MNHEY, CDR2 SVGAGI. The length of the CDR3 is 13 residues. The DNA of the CDR3 is TGTGCCAGCAGAAACTTACAGAGGGCTGAAGCTTTCTTT. Its protein product is CASRNLQRAEAFF.

The chain combines TRBV2 with TRBJ1-5; 9 bases align to TRBD1. With V trimmed by 6 bases and J by 7 bases, 7 bases remained unmatched. Germline loops: CDR1 SNHLY, CDR2 FYNNEI. The CDR3 consists of 14 residues. This chain's CDR3 is CASSPQGAAQPQHF. CDR3 sequence (DNA): TGTGCCAGCAGCCCACAGGGGGCTGCACAGCCCCAGCATTTT. Full variable domain (missing parts from reference TRBV2 and TRBJ1-5): EPEVTQTPSHQVTQMGQEVILRCVPISNHLYFYWYRQILGQKVEFLVSFYNNEISEKSEIFDDQFSVERPDGSNFTLKIRSTKLEDSAMYFCASSPQGAAQPQHFGDGTRLSIL.

The chain employs TRBV3-1 (or the pseudogene TRBV3-2) and TRBJ1-5; the D is unclear. The CDR3 is made up of 14 amino acids. Germline V gene lookup returns CDR1 LGHDT and CDR2 YNNKEL (reference sequence). Trimming removed 1 base from V and 5 bases from J, with 9 bases in between. The CDR3 sequence: CASSQAPGDQPQHF. The DNA for the CDR3 is TGTGCCAGCAGCCAAGCGCCGGGAGATCAGCCCCAGCATTTT.

The rearrangement joins TRBV6-5 to TRBJ1-5; D gene unclear. This CDR3 comprises 15 residues. Trimming took off 6 bases at V and 4 bases at J, with 16 bases between the two ends. The V gene's germline CDR1 is MNHEY and CDR2 SVGAGI. Here the CDR3 reads CASRSQPGVNQPQHF. In DNA form, the CDR3 reads TGTGCCAGCAGGTCACAACCCGGGGTGAATCAGCCCCAGCATTTT.

The chain carries TRBV19 and TRBJ2-2; 9 bases align to TRBD1. The V gene's germline CDR1 is LNHDA and CDR2 SQIVND (reference sequence). The junction had 5 bases not matched to a gene; V was cut back by 5 bases and J by 7 bases. The CDR3 is made up of 14 amino acids. The CDR3 spells CASSPGQGNGELFF. The CDR3 DNA follows: TGTGCCAGTAGTCCGGGACAGGGTAACGGGGAGCTGTTTTTT.

The CDR3, as DNA: TGTGCCGTCCGAGCATACTCCGTAGGCTACACCTTC. Encoded protein: CAVRAYSVGYTF. The chain uses TRBV19 and TRBJ1-2; D unclear. This CDR3 has 12 amino acids. V was cut by 11 bases and J by 8 bases, with 18 bases left in between. Germline assignment: CDR1 LNHDA and CDR2 SQIVND (reference sequence).

CDR3 nucleotides: TGTGCCAGCAGCCAATCCTGGTCCCAGGGCAATCAGCCCCAGCATTTT. It codes for CASSQSWSQGNQPQHF. V usage is TRBV4-2 and J usage is TRBJ1-5, with unresolved D. Germline V gene sequence: CDR1 LGHNA, CDR2 YNFKEQ. V was shortened by 2 bases and J by 2 bases, with 13 bases between the two germline ends. This CDR3 comprises 16 residues.

The rearrangement uses TRBV2 and TRBJ1-5, with a possible D match to TRBD1 (6 bases). V gave up 6 bases and J gave up 4 bases, with 16 bases separating them. The CDR3 length is 15 residues. CDR1 is SNHLY, CDR2 FYNNEI, per germline. CDR3 in amino acids: CASSHPVQGNQPQHF. The CDR3 nucleotides are TGTGCCAGCAGCCACCCGGTCCAGGGGAATCAGCCCCAGCATTTT.

The genes are TRBV15 and TRBJ1-1; D remains ambiguous. Trimming took off 0 bases at V and 7 bases at J, with 9 bases between the two ends. This CDR3 has 13 amino acids. Per germline, CDR1 LNHNV and CDR2 YYDKDF (reference sequence). In DNA form, the CDR3 reads TGTGCCACCAGCAGAGAGCGGGGATTTGAAGCTTTCTTT. Amino acids: CATSRERGFEAFF.

This clone appeared a single time. In DNA form, the CDR3 reads TGTGCCAGCAGCTTCGGGGGGACCAGCACAGATACGCAGTATTTT. It is translated as CASSFGGTSTDTQYF. The chain is built from TRBV9 and TRBJ2-3, with TRBD2 matching over 7 bases. V gave up 4 bases and J gave up 0 bases; unmatched junction bases: 5. The CDR3 covers 15 residues. The germline V gene has CDR1 SGDLS and CDR2 YYNGEE.

This chain links TRBV18 with TRBJ1-5, with 7 bases fitting TRBD1. J lost 1 base, V lost 5 bases, and 8 bases had no gene match. The CDR3 sequence is 16 residues long. The germline V gene encodes CDR1 KGHSH and CDR2 LQKENI. The CDR3 DNA reads TGTGCCAGCTCAGCAGACAGGGTGGGGAGCAATCAGCCCCAGCATTTT. Its translation is CASSADRVGSNQPQHF.

The rearrangement links TRBV9 to TRBJ2-1, with a tentative D call TRBD2 (7 bases). The CDR3 loop spans 14 amino acids. V lost 4 bases and J 5 bases, leaving 13 bases between the germline ends. CDR1 and CDR2 from the germline V gene are SGDLS and YYNGEE. As DNA, the CDR3 is TGTGCCAGCAGCAGGGGGGGAATTAACAATGAGCAGTTCTTC. Residues: CASSRGGINNEQFF.

This clone was counted between two and nine times. The same CDR3 can be traced to other DNA sequences in this sample. CDR3 sequence (DNA): TGCGCCAGCAGCTTGGGGCCGAACACTGAAGCTTTCTTT. This sequence encodes CASSLGPNTEAFF. The chain is built from TRBV5-1 and TRBJ1-1; no clear D gene. The CDR3 runs to 13 residues. Trimming left V 0 bases short and J 1 base short, with 4 bases between. Germline lookup yields CDR1 SGHRS and CDR2 YFSETQ.

This sequence joins TRBV19 and TRBJ1-4; no firm D call. Deletions cut 1 base from V and 7 bases from J, with 7 bases between. Germline V lookup: CDR1 LNHDA, CDR2 SQIVND (reference sequence). CDR3 length: 13 residues. The chain's CDR3 is CASSIGLGEKLFF. The CDR3 DNA is TGTGCCAGTAGTATAGGACTGGGTGAAAAACTGTTTTTT.

The rearrangement uses TRBV10-2 and TRBJ2-1, with TRBD2 identical over 8 bases. The CDR3 runs 14 residues. J was trimmed by 3 bases and V by 5 bases; bases with no gene match: 3. CDR1 and CDR2 from the germline V gene are WSHSY and SAAADI. For the CDR3, the DNA is TGCGCCAGCAGTTCGGGACTAGACTACAATGAGCAGTTCTTC. Its translation is CASSSGLDYNEQFF.